Each of the 15 T cell receptor beta chains below was sequenced from the same sample in a study of radiotherapy plus CTLA-4 blockade in lung cancer. Libraries were prepared by immunoSEQ multiplex PCR; TCRdb keeps only in-frame clonotypes and omits some of them. Counted here are roughly 98,000 clones, roughly four fifths occurring once; the ten biggest clones make up about 15%. Material: peripheral blood, obtained from a patient treated with radiotherapy plus ipilimumab. The receptors originated from a human donor with non-small cell lung cancer that progressed on radiotherapy plus ipilimumab.

The chain recombines TRBV7-6 with TRBJ2-3, with TRBD2 matching over 8 bases. There are 15 residues in the CDR3. In germline, CDR1 is SGHVS, CDR2 FNYEAQ. The V gene end was trimmed by 5 bases and the J gene end by 4 bases; junction bases not matched to a gene: 8. The CDR3 DNA follows: TGTGCCAGCAGCCCCAGGCGGGAGGAAGCAGATACGCAGTATTTT. Translation gives CASSPRREEADTQYF.

This chain links TRBV27 with TRBJ2-7; 9 bases are a match to TRBD1. Germline values: CDR1 MNHEY, CDR2 SMNVEV (reference sequence). J gave up 1 base and V 5 bases, and 9 bases lay outside the gene matches. CDR3 length: 16 residues. The CDR3 nucleotides read TGTGCCAGCAGTACGTGGTCCGGGACAGGGTCCTACGAGCAGTACTTC. Amino acid sequence: CASSTWSGTGSYEQYF.

DNA of the CDR3: TGTGCCAGCAGCCAAGTTAGACAGGGTAATTGCTTCTTT. As protein: CASSQVRQGNCFF. This chain joins TRBV14 and TRBJ1-1; 7 bases fit TRBD1. The CDR3 spans 13 residues. Germline CDR1 reads SGHDN; CDR2 reads FVKESK. Trimming at V came to 1 base and at J to 14 bases, leaving 10 bases not matched to a gene. Drawing the rest from reference TRBV14 and TRBJ1-1, the complete variable domain is EAGVTQFPSHSVIEKGQTVTLRCDPISGHDNLYWYRRVMGKEIKFLLHFVKESKQDESGMPNNRFLAERTGGTYSTLKVQPAELEDSGVYFCASSQVRQGNCFFGQGTRLTVV.

The chain joins TRBV7-9 to TRBJ2-3; TRBD2 aligns across 9 bases. Germline CDR1 reads SEHNR; CDR2 reads FQNEAQ (reference sequence). V lost 6 bases and J lost 4; bases outside the gene matches: 14. The CDR3 spans 17 residues. The CDR3 nucleotides are TGTGCCAGCAGTCATCAGCCTCTAGCGGGGTTAGCAGATACGCAGTATTTT. This sequence encodes CASSHQPLAGLADTQYF.

The V and J genes are TRBV6-5 and TRBJ1-2; 7 positions agree with TRBD1. After removal of 4 bases from V and 8 bases from J, the junction contained 10 bases not matched to a gene. The CDR3 consists of 14 residues. CDR1 and CDR2 (germline): MNHEY, SVGAGI. CDR3 in DNA: TGTGCCAGCAGTTCGACAGGGACGGTCCGGGGCTACACCTTC. It is translated as CASSSTGTVRGYTF.

This clone has only one observation. The V call is TRBV21-1, the J call TRBJ2-7; TRBD2 is taken as the D call from the table, unchecked against the DNA. TRBV21-1 is tagged as a pseudogene. The CDR3 loop spans 16 amino acids. CDR3 bases: TGTGCCAGCAGCAAAGCGGGCAGGAGGAGCTCCTACGAGCAGTACTTC. Protein product: CASSKAGRRSSYEQYF.

This chain links TRBV30 with TRBJ2-5; D ambiguous. The CDR3 totals 11 residues. Germline lookup yields CDR1 GTSNPN and CDR2 SVGIG (reference sequence). Between the trimmed V and J ends, which lost 2 bases and 2 bases, there was a span of 3 bases. The CDR3: CAWSRQETQYF. CDR3 bases: TGTGCCTGGAGTCGACAAGAGACCCAGTACTTC.

The sample holds one count of this clone. The chain combines TRBV5-6 with TRBJ1-2; D might be TRBD1 (5 bases). The CDR3 is made up of 12 amino acids. Trimming removed 0 bases from V and 11 bases from J, with 11 bases in between. Germline V gene data show CDR1 as SGHDT and CDR2 as YYEEEE. CDR3 in amino acids: CASSLDPGGYTF. CDR3 nucleotides: TGTGCCAGCAGCTTGGATCCGGGGGGGTACACCTTC.

CDR3 in amino acids: CASSPQTDTQYF. The CDR3, as DNA: TGTGCCAGCAGCCCCCAGACAGATACGCAGTATTTT. This chain links TRBV5-8 with TRBJ2-3; no definite D call. Trimming pared 4 bases from V and 3 bases from J, leaving 6 bases between. Germline-derived CDR1 and CDR2 are SGHTS and YDEGEE. The length of the CDR3 is 12 residues.

The rearrangement uses TRBV28 and TRBJ2-6; TRBD1 aligns across 7 bases. Germline lookup yields CDR1 MDHEN and CDR2 SYDVKM. V lost 6 bases and J lost 2; bases outside the gene matches: 4. This CDR3 comprises 15 residues. The CDR3 sequence is CASRLQGAGANVLTF. CDR3 nucleotides: TGTGCCAGCAGGCTTCAGGGGGCTGGGGCCAACGTCCTGACTTTC.

The rearrangement joins TRBV11-3 to TRBJ1-2; no firm D call. The CDR3 length is 15 residues. Trimming shortened V by 0 bases and J by 6 bases, and 14 bases separated the two germline ends. Germline V gene lookup returns CDR1 SGHNT and CDR2 YENEEA. The DNA for the CDR3 is TGTGCCAGCAGCTTAGACCCCTCACAGTCTCATGGCTACACCTTC. As protein: CASSLDPSQSHGYTF.

The chain joins TRBV10-3 to TRBJ1-6; tentatively, D is TRBD1 (6 bases). V was trimmed by 4 bases and J by 8 bases, leaving 15 bases between them. There are 15 residues in the CDR3. Germline V gene lookup returns CDR1 ENHRY and CDR2 SYGVKD. CDR3 loop: CAISVAHRVDSPLHF. CDR3 sequence (DNA): TGTGCCATCAGTGTAGCCCACAGGGTGGATTCACCCCTCCACTTT.

This chain links TRBV10-3 with TRBJ2-3, with TRBD2 matching 10 bases. CDR1 ENHRY and CDR2 SYGVKD come from the germline V gene. The CDR3 consists of 15 residues. V trimming: 2 bases; J trimming: 1 base; junction bases outside the gene matches: 0. CDR3: CAISEGLAGTDTQYF. CDR3 bases: TGTGCCATCAGTGAGGGACTAGCGGGCACAGATACGCAGTATTTT.

This CDR3 reads CASSSELAKSSYEQYF. For the CDR3, the DNA is TGTGCCAGCAGCTCAGAACTAGCCAAGAGCTCCTACGAGCAGTACTTC. The rearrangement uses TRBV5-4 and TRBJ2-7; D is possibly TRBD2 (6 bases). The CDR3 spans 16 residues. The germline V and J ends were trimmed by 3 bases and 0 bases, with 16 bases remaining between them. Germline V lookup: CDR1 SGHNT, CDR2 YYREEE (reference sequence). Filled out from reference TRBV5-4 and TRBJ2-7, the complete variable domain reads ETGVTQSPTHLIKTRGQQVTLRCSSQSGHNTVSWYQQALGQGPQFIFQYYREEENGRGNFPPRFSGLQFPNYSSELNVNALELDDSALYLCASSSELAKSSYEQYFGPGTRLTVT.

This clone was observed a handful of times. The J gene is TRBJ2-7, the V gene TRBV7-2; D is undetermined. From germline, CDR1 is SGHTA and CDR2 FQGNSA. V shed 0 bases and J shed 4 bases, with 19 bases lying between them. The CDR3 consists of 17 residues. The CDR3 reads CASSLANRPQSAYEQYF. CDR3 DNA: TGTGCCAGCAGCTTAGCGAATCGTCCACAGTCTGCGTACGAGCAGTACTTC.